This T cell receptor (beta chain) was retrieved from a study of cytomegalovirus exposure and HLA in healthy donors. Study information: Unique TCRs numbering some 80 million, obtained from HLA-typed donors, made up an early data release. Study-level findings and limits: Follow-up analysis seemed to connect common viral pathogens with several of the most significant clusters identified.

Comments on this clone: What it binds is unknown.

The CDR3 loop spans 15 amino acids. Germline V gene lookup returns CDR1 MDHEN and CDR2 SYDVKM. With 6 bases clipped from V and 6 bases from J, the junction kept 11 bases outside the gene matches. The PCR used 60 Vbeta and 13 Jbeta primers. Generated by immunoSEQ multiplex PCR, the TCRdb table keeps only in-frame clones and is missing some. The data contain over 150,000 clones, roughly four fifths of them singletons. The chain couples TRBV28 to TRBJ1-3; 7 bases fit TRBD1. The clonotype originates from a man aged 18-30 years in good health and CMV-seronegative. The sample consisted of PBMCs. The CDR3 reads CASRPKGQLLNTIYF. The DNA for the CDR3 is TGTGCCAGCAGACCCAAGGGACAGCTTCTAAACACCATATATTTT.